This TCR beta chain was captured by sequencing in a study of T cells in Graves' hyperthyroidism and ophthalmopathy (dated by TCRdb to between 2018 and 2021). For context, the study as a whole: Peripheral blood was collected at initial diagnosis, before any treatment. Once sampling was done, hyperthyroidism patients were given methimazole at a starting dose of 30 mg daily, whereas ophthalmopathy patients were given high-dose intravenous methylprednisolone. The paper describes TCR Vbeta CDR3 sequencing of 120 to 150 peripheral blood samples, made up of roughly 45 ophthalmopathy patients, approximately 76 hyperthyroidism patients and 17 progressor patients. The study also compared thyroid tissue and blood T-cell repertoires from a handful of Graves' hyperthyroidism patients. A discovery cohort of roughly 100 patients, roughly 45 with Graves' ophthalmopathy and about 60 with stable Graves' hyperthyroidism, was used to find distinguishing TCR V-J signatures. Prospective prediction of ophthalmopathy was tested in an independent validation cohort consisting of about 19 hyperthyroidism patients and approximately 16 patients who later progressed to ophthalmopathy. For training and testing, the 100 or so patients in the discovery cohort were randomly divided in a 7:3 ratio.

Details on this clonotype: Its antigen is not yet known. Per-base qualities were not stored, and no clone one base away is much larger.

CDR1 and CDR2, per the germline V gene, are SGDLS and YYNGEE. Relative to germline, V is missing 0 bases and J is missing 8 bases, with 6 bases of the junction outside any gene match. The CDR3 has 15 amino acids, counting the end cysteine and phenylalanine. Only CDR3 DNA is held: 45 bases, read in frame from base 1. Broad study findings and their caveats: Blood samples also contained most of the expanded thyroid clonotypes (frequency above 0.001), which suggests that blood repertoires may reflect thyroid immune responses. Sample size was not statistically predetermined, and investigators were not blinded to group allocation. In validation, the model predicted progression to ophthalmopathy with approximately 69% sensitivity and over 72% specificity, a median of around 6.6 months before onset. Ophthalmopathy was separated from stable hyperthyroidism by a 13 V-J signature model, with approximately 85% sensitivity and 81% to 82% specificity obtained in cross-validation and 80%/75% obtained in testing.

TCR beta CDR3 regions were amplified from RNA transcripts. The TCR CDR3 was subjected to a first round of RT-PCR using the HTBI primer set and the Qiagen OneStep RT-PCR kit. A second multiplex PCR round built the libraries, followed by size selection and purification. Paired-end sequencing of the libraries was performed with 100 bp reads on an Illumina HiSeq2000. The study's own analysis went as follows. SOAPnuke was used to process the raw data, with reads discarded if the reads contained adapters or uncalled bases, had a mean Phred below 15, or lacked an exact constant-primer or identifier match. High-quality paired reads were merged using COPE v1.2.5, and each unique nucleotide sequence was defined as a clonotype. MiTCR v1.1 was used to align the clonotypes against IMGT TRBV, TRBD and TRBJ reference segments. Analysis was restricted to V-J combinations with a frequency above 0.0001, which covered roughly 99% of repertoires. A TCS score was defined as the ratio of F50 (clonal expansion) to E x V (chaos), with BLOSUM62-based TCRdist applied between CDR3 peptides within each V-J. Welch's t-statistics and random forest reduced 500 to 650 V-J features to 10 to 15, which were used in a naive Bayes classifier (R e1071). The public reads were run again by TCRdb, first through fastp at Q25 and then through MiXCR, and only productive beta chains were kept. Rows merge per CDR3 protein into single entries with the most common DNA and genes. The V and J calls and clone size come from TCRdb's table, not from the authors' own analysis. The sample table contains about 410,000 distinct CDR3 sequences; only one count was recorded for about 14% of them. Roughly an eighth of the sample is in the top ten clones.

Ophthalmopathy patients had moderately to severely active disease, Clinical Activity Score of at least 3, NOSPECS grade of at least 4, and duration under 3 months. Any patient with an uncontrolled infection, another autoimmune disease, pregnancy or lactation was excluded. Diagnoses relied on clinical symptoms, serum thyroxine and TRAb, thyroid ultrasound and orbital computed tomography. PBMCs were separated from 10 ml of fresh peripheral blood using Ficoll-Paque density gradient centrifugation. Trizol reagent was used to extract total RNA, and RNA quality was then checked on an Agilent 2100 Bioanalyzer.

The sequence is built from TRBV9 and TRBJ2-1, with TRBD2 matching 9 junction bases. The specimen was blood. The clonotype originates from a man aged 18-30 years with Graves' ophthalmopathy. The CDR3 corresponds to CASSVEARGGDEQFF. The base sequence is TGTGCCAGCAGCGTAGAGGCGCGGGGGGGGGATGAGCAGTTCTTC.